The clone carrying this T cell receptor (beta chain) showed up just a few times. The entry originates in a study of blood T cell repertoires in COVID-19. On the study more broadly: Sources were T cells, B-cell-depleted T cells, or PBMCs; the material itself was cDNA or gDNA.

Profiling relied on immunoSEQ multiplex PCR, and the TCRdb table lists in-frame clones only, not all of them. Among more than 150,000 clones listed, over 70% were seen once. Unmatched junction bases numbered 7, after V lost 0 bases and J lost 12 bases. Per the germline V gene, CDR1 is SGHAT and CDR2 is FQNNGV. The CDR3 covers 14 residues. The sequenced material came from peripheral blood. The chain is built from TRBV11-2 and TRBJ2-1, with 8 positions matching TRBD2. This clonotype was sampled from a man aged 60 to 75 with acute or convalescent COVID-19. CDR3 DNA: TGTGCCAGCAGCTTAGATCCCGGGACTAGTTGGCAGTTCTTC. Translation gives CASSLDPGTSWQFF.